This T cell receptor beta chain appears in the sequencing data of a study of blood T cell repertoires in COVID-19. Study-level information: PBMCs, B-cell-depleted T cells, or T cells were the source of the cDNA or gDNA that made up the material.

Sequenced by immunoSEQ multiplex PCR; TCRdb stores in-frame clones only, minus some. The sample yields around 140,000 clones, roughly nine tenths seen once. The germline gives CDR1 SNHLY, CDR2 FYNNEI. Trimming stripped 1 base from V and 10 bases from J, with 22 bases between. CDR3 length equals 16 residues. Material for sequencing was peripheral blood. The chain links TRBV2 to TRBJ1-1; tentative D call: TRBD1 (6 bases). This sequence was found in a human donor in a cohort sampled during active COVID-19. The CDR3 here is CASSEGTSLRGSGAFF. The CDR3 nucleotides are TGTGCCAGCAGTGAAGGAACTTCTCTCAGGGGAAGCGGAGCTTTCTTT. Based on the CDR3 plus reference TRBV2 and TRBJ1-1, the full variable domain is EPEVTQTPSHQVTQMGQEVILRCVPISNHLYFYWYRQILGQKVEFLVSFYNNEISEKSEIFDDQFSVERPDGSNFTLKIRSTKLEDSAMYFCASSEGTSLRGSGAFFGQGTRLTVV.